This entry is about one TCR beta chain. Antigen unknown. The germline CDR1 and CDR2 sequences are SGHTA and FQGNSA. This CDR3 region has 14 residues. Trimming took off 5 bases at V and 10 bases at J, with 15 bases between the two ends. Generated by immunoSEQ multiplex PCR, the TCRdb table keeps only in-frame clones and is missing some. The profile covers about 49,000 clones, with under 85% appearing a single time and 20% to 25% taken by the ten largest. These data are taken from a study of T cell responses to AZD1222 COVID-19 vaccine. Findings and limits, study-wide: Only after the peak T cell response were repertoires sampled.

Specimen: peripheral blood, collected on day 0 of MenACWY control vaccination. This clonotype was sampled from an adult in good health. This chain joins TRBV7-2 and TRBJ1-6; D is possibly TRBD1 (5 bases). As DNA, the CDR3 is TGTGCCAGCAGCCCGAATTTCTACAGGTCACCCCTCCACTTT. Translation: CASSPNFYRSPLHF.